Here is one T cell receptor (beta chain) with its context. The antigen remains undetermined. This same CDR3 is encoded by further DNA sequences in the sample. TCR sequencing used cDNA made by reverse transcription of extracted RNA. Sequencing was performed with immunoSEQ multiplex PCR; in TCRdb, only in-frame clones are kept and a portion is missing. The sample yields about 210,000 clones, about three fifths seen once. This sample stems from a study of CD8+ T cells in alopecia areata. Study-level points and caveats: Higher clonality was seen in lesional scalp than in normal scalp, especially in alopecia totalis/universalis.

Indicated treatment: oral pan-JAK inhibitor, 5-10 mg twice daily. This CDR3 comprises 12 residues. V was clipped by 6 bases and J by 0 bases, with 5 bases between them. Germline CDR1 and CDR2: SQVTM and ANQGSEA. The sequence was obtained from a human donor with alopecia areata. This sample comprised CD4+ T cells sorted from blood, obtained at week 4, from a patient treated with tofacitinib. This chain links TRBV29-1 with TRBJ2-2; D remains unclear. CDR3: CSVLANTGELFF. In DNA form, the CDR3 reads TGCAGCGTCCTAGCGAACACCGGGGAGCTGTTTTTT.